One and the same sample provided the 24 T cell receptor beta chains below, sequenced in a study of blood T cell repertoires in COVID-19. This table comes from immunoSEQ multiplex PCR, and its TCRdb copy is limited to in-frame clones, with some not included. The table shows about 80,000 clones, with roughly four fifths occurring only once. The sample consisted of peripheral blood. All receptors come from a woman aged 70-85 years with acute or convalescent COVID-19.

The rearrangement joins TRBV5-3 to TRBJ1-6; D not resolved. TRBV5-3 is an ORF, and what it does is uncertain. The CDR3 length is 12 residues. Between the trimmed V and J ends, which lost 4 bases and 14 bases, there was a span of 13 bases. The CDR3 protein is CARSRAIVTLHF. The CDR3 nucleotides read TGTGCCAGAAGCCGCGCGATAGTCACCCTCCACTTT.

The CDR3 DNA sequence: TGTGCCAGCAGAAGCACGGGACAGGGGAACGGGGAGCTGTTTTTT. Amino acid sequence: CASRSTGQGNGELFF. The V and J genes are TRBV7-7 and TRBJ2-2, with 10 bases lining up with TRBD1. Germline lookup yields CDR1 SSHAT and CDR2 FNYEAQ (reference sequence). This CDR3 is built from 15 residues. V was clipped by 6 bases and J by 7 bases; unmatched bases: 8.

The chain links TRBV2 to TRBJ1-1, with 11 bases aligning to TRBD1. Germline trimming cut 7 bases from V and 11 bases from J; bases unmatched to any gene: 12. Per the germline V gene, CDR1 is SNHLY and CDR2 is FYNNEI. The length of the CDR3 is 14 residues. The CDR3 loop is CASIGQGAGEMAFF. CDR3 DNA: TGTGCCAGCATCGGACAGGGGGCGGGGGAAATGGCTTTCTTT. The full variable domain, its missing parts supplied by reference TRBV2 and TRBJ1-1, is EPEVTQTPSHQVTQMGQEVILRCVPISNHLYFYWYRQILGQKVEFLVSFYNNEISEKSEIFDDQFSVERPDGSNFTLKIRSTKLEDSAMYFCASIGQGAGEMAFFGQGTRLTVV.

This clone was counted a few times. The chain has TRBV29-1 and TRBJ1-2; TRBD1 is a possible D gene (5 bases). This CDR3 region has 11 residues. The germline CDR1 and CDR2 sequences are SQVTM and ANQGSEA. The CDR3 here is CTVRGSDGYTF. CDR3 bases: TGCACCGTCCGGGGGTCTGATGGCTACACCTTC.

This chain uses TRBV24-1 with TRBJ2-2; maybe TRBD1 (6 bases). Per germline, CDR1 KGHDR and CDR2 SFDVKD. V gave up 12 bases and J gave up 3 bases, with 13 bases separating them. The CDR3 sequence is 13 residues long. CDR3 residues: CASDSWDTGELFF. The DNA of the CDR3 is TGTGCCTCGGACAGTTGGGACACCGGGGAGCTGTTTTTT.

This clone was seen only a few times. The chain is built from TRBV19 and TRBJ1-6; D is perhaps TRBD1 (5 bases). The ends were cut back, 5 bases at V and 8 bases at J, with 19 bases in the middle. CDR3 length equals 16 residues. Per the germline V gene, CDR1 is LNHDA and CDR2 is SQIVND (reference sequence). CDR3 residues: CASSPSGGASHSPLHF. Here the CDR3 DNA reads TGTGCCAGTAGTCCTAGCGGCGGGGCTAGCCATTCACCCCTCCACTTT.

The CDR3 DNA follows: TGCGCCAGCAGCTTGGGGACAGGGAACGCTAATGAAAAACTGTTTTTT. Translated, it gives CASSLGTGNANEKLFF. V usage is TRBV5-1 and J usage is TRBJ1-4; TRBD1 aligns across 8 bases. This CDR3 comprises 16 residues. CDR1 is SGHRS, CDR2 YFSETQ, per germline. J was trimmed by 3 bases and V by 0 bases; bases with no gene match: 4.

This clone was counted only a few times. V gene TRBV9 combines with J gene TRBJ1-3; 10 nucleotides match TRBD1. The CDR3 consists of 13 residues. Trimming at V came to 4 bases and at J to 8 bases, leaving 3 bases not matched to a gene. Germline V gene lookup returns CDR1 SGDLS and CDR2 YYNGEE. In DNA form, the CDR3 reads TGTGCCAGCAGCACCGGACAGGGGGACACCATATATTTT. This encodes CASSTGQGDTIYF.

The rearrangement joins TRBV10-1 to TRBJ2-7, with TRBD2 identical over 7 bases. There are 12 residues in the CDR3. The V and J ends lost 5 bases and 8 bases, in that order; junction bases with no gene match: 6. The germline CDR1 and CDR2 sequences are WNHNN and SYGVQD (reference sequence). The CDR3 reads CASSTSSGQQYF. The CDR3 DNA is TGCGCCAGCAGTACGTCTAGCGGACAGCAGTACTTC.

The CDR3 DNA sequence: TGTGCCAGCAGCCAAGAGGTGAGCTCCTACAATGAGCAGTTCTTC. This encodes CASSQEVSSYNEQFF. This chain uses TRBV4-2 with TRBJ2-1; D remains unclear. The length of the CDR3 is 15 residues. Germline CDR1 is LGHNA and CDR2 is YNFKEQ. Trimming shortened V by 0 bases and J by 0 bases, and 6 bases separated the two germline ends.

The chain uses TRBV5-1 and TRBJ1-1; TRBD1 aligns across 9 bases. This CDR3 spans 13 amino acids. The germline CDR1 and CDR2 sequences are SGHRS and YFSETQ. The V gene end was trimmed by 8 bases and the J gene end by 2 bases; junction bases not matched to a gene: 4. As DNA, the CDR3 is TGCGCCAGTGGACAGGGGCGAAACACTGAAGCTTTCTTT. Its translation: CASGQGRNTEAFF.

This clone was counted between two and nine times. The chain carries TRBV10-2 and TRBJ1-5, with TRBD1 identical over 8 bases. The CDR3 is 14 amino acids. The V gene end was trimmed by 4 bases and the J gene end by 1 base; junction bases not matched to a gene: 0. CDR1 is WSHSY and CDR2 is SAAADI in the germline V gene. DNA of the CDR3: TGCGCCAGCAGTGGACAGGGGAGCAATCAGCCCCAGCATTTT. This gives the protein CASSGQGSNQPQHF.

The V call is TRBV6-1, the J call TRBJ1-2; possible D gene TRBD1, 6 bases. Germline V gives CDR1 MNHNS, CDR2 SASEGT. The V end lost 3 bases, the J end lost 5 bases, and 16 bases lay between the germline ends. The CDR3 spans 15 residues. The CDR3 loop reads CASSDVADRPYGYTF. The DNA for the CDR3 is TGTGCCAGCAGTGACGTCGCCGACAGGCCATATGGCTACACCTTC.

The chain uses TRBV5-4 and TRBJ2-3; 13 nucleotides agree with TRBD2. This CDR3 is 16 amino acids long. Trimming at V came to 3 bases and at J to 7 bases, leaving 8 bases not matched to a gene. Germline-derived CDR1 and CDR2 are SGHNT and YYREEE (reference sequence). CDR3 nucleotide sequence: TGTGCCAGCAGCTCAACTAGCGGGAGGGCAGGGAATACGCAGTATTTT. It is translated as CASSSTSGRAGNTQYF. The full variable domain, rest sourced from reference TRBV5-4 and TRBJ2-3, is ETGVTQSPTHLIKTRGQQVTLRCSSQSGHNTVSWYQQALGQGPQFIFQYYREEENGRGNFPPRFSGLQFPNYSSELNVNALELDDSALYLCASSSTSGRAGNTQYFGPGTRLTVL.

The V and J genes are TRBV4-1 and TRBJ1-1; D gene uncertain. Trimming shortened V by 3 bases and J by 1 base, and 18 bases separated the two germline ends. There are 17 residues in the CDR3. Germline V gene sequence: CDR1 MGHRA, CDR2 YSYEKL. CDR3 loop: CASSQIQLVERNTEAFF. Here the CDR3 DNA reads TGCGCCAGCAGCCAGATACAGCTGGTGGAACGGAACACTGAAGCTTTCTTT.

This chain joins TRBV5-1 and TRBJ1-2, with TRBD1 matching over 7 bases. This CDR3 contains 15 residues. Germline CDR1 and CDR2: SGHRS and YFSETQ. V dropped 0 bases and J dropped 4; count of bases not matched to a gene: 6. The CDR3 DNA sequence: TGCGCCAGCAGCTTGGTAGTCGACAGGGCCTATGGCTACACCTTC. Its translation is CASSLVVDRAYGYTF.

This chain connects TRBV5-4 to TRBJ2-5; D uncertain. Germline lookup yields CDR1 SGHNT and CDR2 YYREEE (reference sequence). This CDR3 has 14 residues. The V gene lost 0 bases and the J gene lost 1 base, with 7 bases spanning the gap. CDR3 residues: CASSLVTIQETQYF. The CDR3 bases are TGTGCCAGCAGCTTGGTAACAATCCAAGAGACCCAGTACTTC.

The chain links TRBV14 to TRBJ2-7; TRBD2 agrees at 9 bases. The germline CDR1 and CDR2 sequences are SGHDN and FVKESK. This CDR3 is 13 amino acids long. Losses at the gene ends were 3 bases for V and 3 bases for J; bases not matched to a gene: 0. The CDR3 DNA reads as TGTGCCAGCAGCCAGACTAGCGGCTACGAGCAGTACTTC. It specifies CASSQTSGYEQYF.

The CDR3 sequence: CASSQGFRAGGELFF. The CDR3 DNA sequence: TGTGCCAGCAGCCAAGGGTTCAGGGCCGGCGGGGAGCTGTTTTTT. This sequence joins TRBV3-1 (or the pseudogene TRBV3-2) and TRBJ2-2; a possible D gene is TRBD1 (5 bases). CDR3 length: 15 amino acids. Trimming removed 1 base from V and 7 bases from J, with 13 bases in between. The germline CDR1 and CDR2 sequences are LGHDT and YNNKEL (reference sequence).

The chain uses TRBV27 and TRBJ2-3, with 8 positions matching TRBD2. In germline, CDR1 is MNHEY, CDR2 SMNVEV (reference sequence). The CDR3 runs to 15 residues. V trimming: 7 bases; J trimming: 8 bases; junction bases outside the gene matches: 14. Here the CDR3 reads CASKTDSGGSGTQYF. DNA for the CDR3: TGTGCCAGCAAAACGGATTCGGGGGGGAGTGGTACGCAGTATTTT.

V and J are TRBV29-1 and TRBJ1-1; D is unresolved. Trimming cost V 1 base and J 1 base, with 7 bases left between them. The CDR3 spans 13 residues. CDR1 and CDR2 from the germline V gene are SQVTM and ANQGSEA. The CDR3 spells CSVEVTSNTEAFF. Here the CDR3 DNA reads TGCAGCGTTGAAGTCACTTCGAACACTGAAGCTTTCTTT.

This clone has only one observation. The genes are TRBV19 and TRBJ1-5; 9 bases agree with TRBD1. Germline-derived CDR1 and CDR2 are LNHDA and SQIVND (reference sequence). With 6 bases clipped from V and 4 bases from J, the junction kept 10 bases outside the gene matches. The CDR3 has 16 amino acids. The CDR3 DNA sequence: TGTGCCAGTAGCACCGGGACAGGGAATACTAATCAGCCCCAGCATTTT. Protein sequence: CASSTGTGNTNQPQHF.

This rearrangement joins TRBV30 to TRBJ1-6; D is unclear. The V gene lost 0 bases and the J gene lost 2 bases, with 8 bases spanning the gap. There are 15 residues in the CDR3. CDR1 and CDR2 from the germline V gene are GTSNPN and SVGIG (reference sequence). CDR3: CAWSVRGPYNSPLHF. CDR3 in DNA: TGTGCCTGGAGTGTACGGGGTCCCTATAATTCACCCCTCCACTTT.

The rearrangement uses TRBV9 and TRBJ2-5; tentative D call: TRBD2 (7 bases). Per germline, CDR1 SGDLS and CDR2 YYNGEE. V lost 6 bases to trimming and J lost 5 bases, with 20 bases between them. The CDR3 has 15 residues. CDR3 in amino acids: CASNAGGQIGETQYF. The CDR3 DNA follows: TGTGCCAGCAACGCCGGGGGGCAGATAGGGGAGACCCAGTACTTC.